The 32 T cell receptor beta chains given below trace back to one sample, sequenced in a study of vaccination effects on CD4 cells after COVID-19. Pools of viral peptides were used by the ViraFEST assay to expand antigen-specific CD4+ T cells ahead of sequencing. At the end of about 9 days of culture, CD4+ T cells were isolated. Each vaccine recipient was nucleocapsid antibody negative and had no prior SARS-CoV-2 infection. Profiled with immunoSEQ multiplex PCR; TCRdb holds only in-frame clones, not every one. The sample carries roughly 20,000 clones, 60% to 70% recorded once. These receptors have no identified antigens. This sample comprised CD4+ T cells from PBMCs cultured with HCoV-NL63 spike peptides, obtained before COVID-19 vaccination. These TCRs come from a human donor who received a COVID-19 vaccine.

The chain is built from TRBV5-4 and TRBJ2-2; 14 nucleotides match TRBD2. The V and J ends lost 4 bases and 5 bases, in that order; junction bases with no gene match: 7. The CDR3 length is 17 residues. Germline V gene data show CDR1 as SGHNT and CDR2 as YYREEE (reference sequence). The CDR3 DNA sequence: TGTGCCAGCAGCGCCGGGACTAGCGGGAGAACTACCGGGGAGCTGTTTTTT. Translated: CASSAGTSGRTTGELFF.

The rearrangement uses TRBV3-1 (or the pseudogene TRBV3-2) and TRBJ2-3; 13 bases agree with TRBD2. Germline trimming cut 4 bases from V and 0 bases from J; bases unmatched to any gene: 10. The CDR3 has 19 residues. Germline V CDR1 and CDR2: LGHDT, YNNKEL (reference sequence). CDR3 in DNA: TGTGCCAGCAGCCCCGGACTAGCGGGAGTCCAGGGAAGCACAGATACGCAGTATTTT. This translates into CASSPGLAGVQGSTDTQYF.

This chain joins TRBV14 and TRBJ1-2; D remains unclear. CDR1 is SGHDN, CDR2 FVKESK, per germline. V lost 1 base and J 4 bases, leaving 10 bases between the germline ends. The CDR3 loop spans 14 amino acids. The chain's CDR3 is CASSQGSSGYGYTF. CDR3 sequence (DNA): TGTGCCAGCAGCCAAGGATCCAGTGGCTATGGCTACACCTTC.

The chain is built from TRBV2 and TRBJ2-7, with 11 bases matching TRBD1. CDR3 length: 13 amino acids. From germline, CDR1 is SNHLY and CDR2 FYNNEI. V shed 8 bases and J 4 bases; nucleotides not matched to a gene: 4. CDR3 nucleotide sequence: TGTGCCAGCGCGGGACAGGGGGTGTACGAGCAGTACTTC. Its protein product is CASAGQGVYEQYF. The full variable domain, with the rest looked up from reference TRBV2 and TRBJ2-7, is EPEVTQTPSHQVTQMGQEVILRCVPISNHLYFYWYRQILGQKVEFLVSFYNNEISEKSEIFDDQFSVERPDGSNFTLKIRSTKLEDSAMYFCASAGQGVYEQYFGPGTRLTVT.

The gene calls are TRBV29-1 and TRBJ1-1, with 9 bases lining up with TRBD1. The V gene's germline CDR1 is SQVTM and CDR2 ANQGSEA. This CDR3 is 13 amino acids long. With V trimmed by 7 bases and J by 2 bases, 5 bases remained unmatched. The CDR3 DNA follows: TGCAGCGGCTGGACAGGGGAAAACACTGAAGCTTTCTTT. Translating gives CSGWTGENTEAFF.

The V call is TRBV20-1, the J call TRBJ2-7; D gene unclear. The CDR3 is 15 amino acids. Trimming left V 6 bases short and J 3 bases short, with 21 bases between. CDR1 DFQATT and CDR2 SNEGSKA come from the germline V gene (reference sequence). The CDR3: CSASGKVGYFYEQYF. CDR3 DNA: TGCAGTGCCAGTGGTAAGGTGGGATACTTCTACGAGCAGTACTTC.

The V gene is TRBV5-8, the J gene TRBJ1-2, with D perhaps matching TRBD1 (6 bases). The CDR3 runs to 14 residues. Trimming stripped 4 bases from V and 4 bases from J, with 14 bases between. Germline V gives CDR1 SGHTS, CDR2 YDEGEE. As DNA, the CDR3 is TGTGCCAGCAGCCTGGCTGGGGGCCCCTATGGCTACACCTTC. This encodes CASSLAGGPYGYTF.

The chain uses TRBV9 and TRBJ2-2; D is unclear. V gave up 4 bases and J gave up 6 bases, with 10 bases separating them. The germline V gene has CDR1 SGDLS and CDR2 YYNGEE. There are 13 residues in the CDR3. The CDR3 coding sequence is TGTGCCAGCAGCAAACTTCACGCCGGGGAGCTGTTTTTT. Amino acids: CASSKLHAGELFF.

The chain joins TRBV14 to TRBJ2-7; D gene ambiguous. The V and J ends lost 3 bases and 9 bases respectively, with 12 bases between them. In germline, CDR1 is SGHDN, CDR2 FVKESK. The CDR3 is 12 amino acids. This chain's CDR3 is CASSQITGLQYF. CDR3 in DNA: TGTGCCAGCAGCCAGATAACCGGTTTGCAGTACTTC.

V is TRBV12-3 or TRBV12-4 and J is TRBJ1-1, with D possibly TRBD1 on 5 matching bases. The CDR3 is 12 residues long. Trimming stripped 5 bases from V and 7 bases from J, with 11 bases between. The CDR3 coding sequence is TGTGCCAGCAGTCTTGTAGGGGTTGAAGCTTTCTTT. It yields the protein CASSLVGVEAFF.

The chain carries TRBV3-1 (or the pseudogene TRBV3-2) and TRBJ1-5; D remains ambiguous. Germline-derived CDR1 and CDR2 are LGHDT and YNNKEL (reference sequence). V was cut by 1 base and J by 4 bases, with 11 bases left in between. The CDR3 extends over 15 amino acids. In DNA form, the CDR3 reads TGTGCCAGCAGCCAAGGTTCCGGGGTTAATCAGCCCCAGCATTTT. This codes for CASSQGSGVNQPQHF.

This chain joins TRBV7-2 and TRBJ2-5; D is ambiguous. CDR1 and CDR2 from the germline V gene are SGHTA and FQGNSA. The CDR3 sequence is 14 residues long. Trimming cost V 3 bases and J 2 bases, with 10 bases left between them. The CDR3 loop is CASSLSRAQETQYF. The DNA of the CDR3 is TGTGCCAGCAGCTTGAGTCGAGCACAAGAGACCCAGTACTTC.

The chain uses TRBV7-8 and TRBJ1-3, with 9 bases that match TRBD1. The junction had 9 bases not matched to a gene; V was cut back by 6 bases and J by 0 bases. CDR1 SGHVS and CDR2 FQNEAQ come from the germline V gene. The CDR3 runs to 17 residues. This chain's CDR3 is CASRKTGGLHSGNTIYF. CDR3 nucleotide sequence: TGTGCCAGCAGGAAGACAGGGGGTCTTCACTCTGGAAACACCATATATTTT.

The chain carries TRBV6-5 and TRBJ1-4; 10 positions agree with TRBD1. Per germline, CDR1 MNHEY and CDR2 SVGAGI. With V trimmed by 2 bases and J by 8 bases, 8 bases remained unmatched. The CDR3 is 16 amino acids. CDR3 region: CASSYRTGGGKEKLFF. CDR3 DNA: TGTGCCAGCAGTTACCGGACAGGGGGGGGGAAAGAAAAACTGTTTTTT.

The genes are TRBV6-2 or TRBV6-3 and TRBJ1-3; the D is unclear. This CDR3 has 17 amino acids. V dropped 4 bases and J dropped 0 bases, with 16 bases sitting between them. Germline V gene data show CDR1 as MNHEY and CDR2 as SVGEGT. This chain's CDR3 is CASSSQRARDSGNTIYF. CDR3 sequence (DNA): TGTGCCAGCAGTTCCCAGAGGGCCCGAGACTCTGGAAACACCATATATTTT.

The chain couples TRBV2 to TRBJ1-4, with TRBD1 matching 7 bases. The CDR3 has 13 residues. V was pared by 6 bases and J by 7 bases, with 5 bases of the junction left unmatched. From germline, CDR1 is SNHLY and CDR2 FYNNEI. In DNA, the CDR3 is TGTGCCAGCAGCGCTGACAGGGTTGAAAAACTGTTTTTT. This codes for CASSADRVEKLFF. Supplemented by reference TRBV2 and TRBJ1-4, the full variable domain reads EPEVTQTPSHQVTQMGQEVILRCVPISNHLYFYWYRQILGQKVEFLVSFYNNEISEKSEIFDDQFSVERPDGSNFTLKIRSTKLEDSAMYFCASSADRVEKLFFGSGTQLSVL.

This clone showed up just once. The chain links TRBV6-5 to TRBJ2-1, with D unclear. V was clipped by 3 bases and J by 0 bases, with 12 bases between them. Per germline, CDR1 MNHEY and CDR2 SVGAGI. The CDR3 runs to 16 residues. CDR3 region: CASSYSDASSYNEQFF. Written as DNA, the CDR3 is TGTGCCAGCAGTTATTCGGACGCAAGCTCCTACAATGAGCAGTTCTTC.

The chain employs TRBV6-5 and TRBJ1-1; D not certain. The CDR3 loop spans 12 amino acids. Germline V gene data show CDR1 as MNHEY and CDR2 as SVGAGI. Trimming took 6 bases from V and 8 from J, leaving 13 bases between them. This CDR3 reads CASSPHRQEAFF. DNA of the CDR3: TGTGCCAGCAGCCCCCACCGGCAGGAAGCTTTCTTT.

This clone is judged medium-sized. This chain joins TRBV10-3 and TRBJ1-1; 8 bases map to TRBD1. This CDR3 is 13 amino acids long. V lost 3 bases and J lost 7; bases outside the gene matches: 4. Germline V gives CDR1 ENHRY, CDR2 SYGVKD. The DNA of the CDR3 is TGTGCCATCAGTGACGCGGGGACAGGTGAAGCTTTCTTT. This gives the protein CAISDAGTGEAFF.

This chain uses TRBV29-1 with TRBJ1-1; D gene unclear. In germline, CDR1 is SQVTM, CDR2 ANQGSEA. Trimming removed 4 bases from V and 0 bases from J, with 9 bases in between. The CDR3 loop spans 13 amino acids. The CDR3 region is CSVGGALNTEAFF. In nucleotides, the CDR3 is TGCAGCGTTGGCGGCGCCTTGAACACTGAAGCTTTCTTT.

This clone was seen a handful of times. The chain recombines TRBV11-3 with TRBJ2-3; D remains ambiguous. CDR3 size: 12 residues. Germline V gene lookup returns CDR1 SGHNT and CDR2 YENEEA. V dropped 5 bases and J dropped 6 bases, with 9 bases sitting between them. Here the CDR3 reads CASSKGPDTQYF. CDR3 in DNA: TGTGCCAGCAGCAAAGGTCCGGATACGCAGTATTTT. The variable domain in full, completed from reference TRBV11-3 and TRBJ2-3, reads EAGVVQSPRYKIIEKKQPVAFWCNPISGHNTLYWYLQNLGQGPELLIRYENEEAVDDSQLPKDRFSAERLKGVDSTLKIQPAELGDSAVYLCASSKGPDTQYFGPGTRLTVL.

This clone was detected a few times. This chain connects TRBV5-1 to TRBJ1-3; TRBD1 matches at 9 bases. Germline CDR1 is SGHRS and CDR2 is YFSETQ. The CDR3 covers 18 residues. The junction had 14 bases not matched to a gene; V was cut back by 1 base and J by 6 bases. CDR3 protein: CASSLTGGDLPPSNTIYF. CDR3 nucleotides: TGCGCCAGCAGCTTGACAGGGGGCGATCTCCCCCCCTCAAACACCATATATTTT.

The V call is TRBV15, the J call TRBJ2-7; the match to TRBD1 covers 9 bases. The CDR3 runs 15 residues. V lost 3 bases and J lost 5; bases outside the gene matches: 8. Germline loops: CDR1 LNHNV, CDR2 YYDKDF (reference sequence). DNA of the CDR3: TGTGCCACCAGCAGTAGGGGACAGGGTTCCAACGAGCAGTACTTC. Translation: CATSSRGQGSNEQYF.

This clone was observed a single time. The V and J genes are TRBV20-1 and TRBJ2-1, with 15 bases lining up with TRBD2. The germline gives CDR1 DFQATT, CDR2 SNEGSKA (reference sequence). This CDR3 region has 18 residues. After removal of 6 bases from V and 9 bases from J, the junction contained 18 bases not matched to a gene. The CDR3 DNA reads TGCAGTGCGAGTACGACTGCTGGACTAGCGGGGGGGGACATTGAGCAGTTCTTC. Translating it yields CSASTTAGLAGGDIEQFF.

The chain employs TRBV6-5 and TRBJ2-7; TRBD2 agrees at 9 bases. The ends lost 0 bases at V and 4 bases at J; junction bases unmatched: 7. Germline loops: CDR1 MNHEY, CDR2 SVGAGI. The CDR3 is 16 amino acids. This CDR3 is CASSYSSAGGSYEQYF. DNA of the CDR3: TGTGCCAGCAGTTACTCGTCCGCGGGAGGGAGTTACGAGCAGTACTTC.

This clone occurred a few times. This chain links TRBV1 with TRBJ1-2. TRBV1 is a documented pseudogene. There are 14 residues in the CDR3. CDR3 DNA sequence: TGCACCAGCAGCCAGATCCGAATTAACTATGGCTACACCTTC. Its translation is CTSSQIRINYGYTF.

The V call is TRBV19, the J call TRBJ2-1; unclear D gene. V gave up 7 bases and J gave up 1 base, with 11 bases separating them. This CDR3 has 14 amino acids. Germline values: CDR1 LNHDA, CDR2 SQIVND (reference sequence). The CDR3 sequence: CASIAGPSYNEQFF. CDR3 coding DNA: TGTGCCAGTATAGCCGGGCCATCCTACAATGAGCAGTTCTTC.

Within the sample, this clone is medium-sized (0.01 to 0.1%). CDR3 sequence (DNA): TGTGCTAGCGGGACAGGGGTGGGAAACACCATATATTTT. This translates into CASGTGVGNTIYF. The V call is TRBV12-5, the J call TRBJ1-3; 10 bases align to TRBD1. This CDR3 comprises 13 residues. Trimming took 9 bases from V and 4 from J; bases not matched to a gene: 3. Germline CDR1 LGHNT, CDR2 FRNRAP.

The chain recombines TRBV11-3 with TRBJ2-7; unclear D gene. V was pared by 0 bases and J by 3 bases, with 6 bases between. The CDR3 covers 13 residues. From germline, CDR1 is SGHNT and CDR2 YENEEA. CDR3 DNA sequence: TGTGCCAGCAGCTTAGAATTGGGCTACGAGCAGTACTTC. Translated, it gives CASSLELGYEQYF.

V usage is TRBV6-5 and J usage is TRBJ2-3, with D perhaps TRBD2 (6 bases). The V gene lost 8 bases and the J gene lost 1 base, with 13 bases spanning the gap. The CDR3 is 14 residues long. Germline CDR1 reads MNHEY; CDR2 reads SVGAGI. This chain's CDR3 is CASAGTGGTDTQYF. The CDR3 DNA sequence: TGTGCCAGCGCGGGGACTGGTGGCACAGATACGCAGTATTTT.

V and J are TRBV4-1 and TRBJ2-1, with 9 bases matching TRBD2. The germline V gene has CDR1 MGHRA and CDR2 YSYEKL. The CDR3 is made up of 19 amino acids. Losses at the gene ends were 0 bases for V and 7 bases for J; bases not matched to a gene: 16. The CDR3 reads CASSQDRGASSGRRNEQFF. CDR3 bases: TGCGCCAGCAGCCAAGATCGGGGCGCTTCCAGCGGGAGGAGAAATGAGCAGTTCTTC.

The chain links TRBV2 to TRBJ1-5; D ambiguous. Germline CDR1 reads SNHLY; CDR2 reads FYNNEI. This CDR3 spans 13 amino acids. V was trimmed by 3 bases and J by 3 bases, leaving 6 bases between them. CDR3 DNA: TGTGCCAGCAGTGAGGTTTACAATCAGCCCCAGCATTTT. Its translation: CASSEVYNQPQHF.